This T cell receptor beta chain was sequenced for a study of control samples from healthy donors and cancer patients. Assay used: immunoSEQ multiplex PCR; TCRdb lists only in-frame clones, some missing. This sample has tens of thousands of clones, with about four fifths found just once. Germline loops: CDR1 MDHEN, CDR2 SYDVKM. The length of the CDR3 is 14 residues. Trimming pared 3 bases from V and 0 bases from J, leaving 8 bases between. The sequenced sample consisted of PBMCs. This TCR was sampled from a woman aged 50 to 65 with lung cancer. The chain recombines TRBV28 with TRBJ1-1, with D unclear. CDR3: CASSLPTLNTEAFF. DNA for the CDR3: TGTGCCAGCAGTTTGCCAACTTTGAACACTGAAGCTTTCTTT.